The text below deals with one T cell receptor beta chain. Its antigen is still unknown. The sample originates from a study of T cells in localized non-small cell lung cancer. V shed 0 bases and J shed 3 bases, with 5 bases lying between them. Germline V gene data show CDR1 as MNHNS and CDR2 as SASEGT. The CDR3 is 13 amino acids. Profiling relied on immunoSEQ multiplex PCR, and the TCRdb table lists in-frame clones only, not all of them. The data show around 29,000 clones, approximately 90% seen once. General study findings and limits: Tumor trailed uninvolved adjacent lung in T cell clonality, which peaked there. Sequencing was restricted to one tumor region; therefore, heterogeneity remains possible.

This clonotype originated in a female donor older than 55 with stage I lung adenocarcinoma. The sample in question was peripheral blood, obtained before any cancer treatment. This rearrangement joins TRBV6-1 to TRBJ2-5, with D unclear. CDR3 residues: CASSEAKKETQYF. CDR3 nucleotides: TGTGCCAGCAGTGAAGCGAAAAAAGAGACCCAGTACTTC.